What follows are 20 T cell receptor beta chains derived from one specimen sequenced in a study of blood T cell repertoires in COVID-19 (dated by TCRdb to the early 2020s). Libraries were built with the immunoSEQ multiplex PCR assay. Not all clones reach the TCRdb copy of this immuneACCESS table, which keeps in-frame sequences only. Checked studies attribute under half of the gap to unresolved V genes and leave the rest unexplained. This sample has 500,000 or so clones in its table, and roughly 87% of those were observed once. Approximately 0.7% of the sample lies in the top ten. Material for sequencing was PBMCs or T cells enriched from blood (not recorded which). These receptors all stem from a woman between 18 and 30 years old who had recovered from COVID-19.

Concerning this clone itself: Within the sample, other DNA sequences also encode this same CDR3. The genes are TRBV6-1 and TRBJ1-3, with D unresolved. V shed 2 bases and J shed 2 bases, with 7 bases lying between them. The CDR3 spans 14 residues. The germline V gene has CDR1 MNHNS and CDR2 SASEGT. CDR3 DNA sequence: TGTGCCAGCAGTGAAACGGGGACTGGAAACACCATATATTTT. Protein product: CASSETGTGNTIYF.

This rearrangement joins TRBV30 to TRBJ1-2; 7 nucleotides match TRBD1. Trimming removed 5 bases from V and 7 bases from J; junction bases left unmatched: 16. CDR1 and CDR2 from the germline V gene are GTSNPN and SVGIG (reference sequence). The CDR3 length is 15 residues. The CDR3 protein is CAWQRWRGRRGGYTF. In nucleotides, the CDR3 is TGTGCCTGGCAAAGGTGGAGGGGGCGGAGGGGTGGCTACACCTTC.

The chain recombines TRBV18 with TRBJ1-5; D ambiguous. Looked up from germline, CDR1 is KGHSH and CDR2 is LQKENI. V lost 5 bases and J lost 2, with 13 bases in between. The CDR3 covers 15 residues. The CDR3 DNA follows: TGTGCCAGCTCATCACTAAGGGAGGGCAATCAGCCCCAGCATTTT. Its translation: CASSSLREGNQPQHF.

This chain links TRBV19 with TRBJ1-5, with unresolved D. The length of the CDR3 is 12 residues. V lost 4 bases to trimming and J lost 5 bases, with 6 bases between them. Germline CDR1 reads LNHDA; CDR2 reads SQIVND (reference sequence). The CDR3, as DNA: TGTGCCAGTAGTAAACAAGATCAGCCCCAGCATTTT. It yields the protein CASSKQDQPQHF.

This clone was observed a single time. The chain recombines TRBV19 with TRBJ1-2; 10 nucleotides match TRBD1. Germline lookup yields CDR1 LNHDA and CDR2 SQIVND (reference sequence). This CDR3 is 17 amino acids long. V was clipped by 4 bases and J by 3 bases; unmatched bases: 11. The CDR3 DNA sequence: TGTGCCAGTAGTACCCTTTCCAGGGGACAGGGGTACTATGGCTACACCTTC. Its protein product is CASSTLSRGQGYYGYTF.

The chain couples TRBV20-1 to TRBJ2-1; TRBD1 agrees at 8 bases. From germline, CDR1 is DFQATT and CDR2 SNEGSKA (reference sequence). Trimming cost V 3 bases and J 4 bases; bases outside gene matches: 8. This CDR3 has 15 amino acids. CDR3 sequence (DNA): TGCAGTGCTAGTGATCAGGGGGCCGGATACAATGAGCAGTTCTTC. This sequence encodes CSASDQGAGYNEQFF.

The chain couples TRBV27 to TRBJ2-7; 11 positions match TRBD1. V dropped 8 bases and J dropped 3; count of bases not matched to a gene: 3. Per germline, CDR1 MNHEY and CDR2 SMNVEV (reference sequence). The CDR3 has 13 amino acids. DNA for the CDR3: TGTGCCAGCGCGGGACAGGGGGACTACGAGCAGTACTTC. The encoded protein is CASAGQGDYEQYF.

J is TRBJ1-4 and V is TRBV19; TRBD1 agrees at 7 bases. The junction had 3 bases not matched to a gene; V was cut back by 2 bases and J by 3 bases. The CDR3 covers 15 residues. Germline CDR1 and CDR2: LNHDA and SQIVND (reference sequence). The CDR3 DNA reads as TGTGCCAGTAGTATAACAGGGGCGGCTAATGAAAAACTGTTTTTT. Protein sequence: CASSITGAANEKLFF.

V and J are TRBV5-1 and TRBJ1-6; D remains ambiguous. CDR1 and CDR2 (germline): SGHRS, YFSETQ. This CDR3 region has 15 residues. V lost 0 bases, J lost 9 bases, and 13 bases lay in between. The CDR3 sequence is CASSLAGNGRSPLHF. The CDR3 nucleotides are TGCGCCAGCAGCTTGGCCGGGAACGGGCGTTCACCCCTCCACTTT. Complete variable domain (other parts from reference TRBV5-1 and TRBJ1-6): KAGVTQTPRYLIKTRGQQVTLSCSPISGHRSVSWYQQTPGQGLQFLFEYFSETQRNKGNFPGRFSGRQFSNSRSEMNVSTLELGDSALYLCASSLAGNGRSPLHFGNGTRLTVT.

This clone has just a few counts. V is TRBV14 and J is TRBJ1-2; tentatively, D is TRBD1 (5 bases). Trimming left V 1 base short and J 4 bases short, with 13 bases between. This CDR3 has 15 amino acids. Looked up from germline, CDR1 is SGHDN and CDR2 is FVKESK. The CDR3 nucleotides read TGTGCCAGCAGCCAAGTGGGGGGTCTCGGCTATGGCTACACCTTC. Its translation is CASSQVGGLGYGYTF.

The CDR3 bases are TGCGCCAGCAGCTCCACTAGCGGGGACTACAATGAGCAGTTCTTC. It yields the protein CASSSTSGDYNEQFF. The V and J genes are TRBV5-1 and TRBJ2-1, with TRBD2 matching over 10 bases. There are 15 residues in the CDR3. V shed 3 bases, J shed 3 bases, and the junction held 3 bases outside the gene matches. CDR1 is SGHRS, CDR2 YFSETQ, per germline. Using reference TRBV5-1 and TRBJ2-1 for the parts outside the CDR3, the full variable domain is KAGVTQTPRYLIKTRGQQVTLSCSPISGHRSVSWYQQTPGQGLQFLFEYFSETQRNKGNFPGRFSGRQFSNSRSEMNVSTLELGDSALYLCASSSTSGDYNEQFFGPGTRLTVL.

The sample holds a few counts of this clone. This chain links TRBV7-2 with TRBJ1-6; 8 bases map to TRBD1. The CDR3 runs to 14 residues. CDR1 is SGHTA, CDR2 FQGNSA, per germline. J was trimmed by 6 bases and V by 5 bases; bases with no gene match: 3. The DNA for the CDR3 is TGTGCCAGCAGCCCCCAGGGGGCTAATTCACCCCTCCACTTT. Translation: CASSPQGANSPLHF.

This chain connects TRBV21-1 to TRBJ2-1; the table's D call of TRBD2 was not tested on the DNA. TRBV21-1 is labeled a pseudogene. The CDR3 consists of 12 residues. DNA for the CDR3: TGTGCCAGCACCCCCGGGTGGAGGCAGCAGTTCTTC. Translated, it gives CASTPGWRQQFF.

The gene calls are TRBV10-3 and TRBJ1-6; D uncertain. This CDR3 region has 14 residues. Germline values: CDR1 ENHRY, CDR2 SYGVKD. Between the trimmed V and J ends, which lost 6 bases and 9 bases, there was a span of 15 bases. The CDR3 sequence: CAIRAFGGGSPLHF. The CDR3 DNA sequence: TGTGCCATCAGGGCTTTCGGCGGTGGTTCACCCCTCCACTTT.

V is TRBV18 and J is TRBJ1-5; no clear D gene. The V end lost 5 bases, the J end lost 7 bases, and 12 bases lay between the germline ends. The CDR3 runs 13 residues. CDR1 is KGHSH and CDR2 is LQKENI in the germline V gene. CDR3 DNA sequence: TGTGCCAGCTCAGTACAACCCCAACAGCCCCAGCATTTT. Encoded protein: CASSVQPQQPQHF.

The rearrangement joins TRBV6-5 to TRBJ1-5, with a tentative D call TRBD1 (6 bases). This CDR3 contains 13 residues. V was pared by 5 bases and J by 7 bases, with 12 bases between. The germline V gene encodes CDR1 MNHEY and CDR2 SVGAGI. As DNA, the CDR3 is TGTGCCAGCAGTCCGAACGGACAGCAGCCCCAGCATTTT. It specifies CASSPNGQQPQHF.

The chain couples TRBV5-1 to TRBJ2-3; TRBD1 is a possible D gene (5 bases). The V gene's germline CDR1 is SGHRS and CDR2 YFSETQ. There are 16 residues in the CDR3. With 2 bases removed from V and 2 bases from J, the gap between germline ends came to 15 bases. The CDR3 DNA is TGCGCCAGCAGCTTCCTCCCGACAGAGATCACAGATACGCAGTATTTT. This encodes CASSFLPTEITDTQYF.

The CDR3 DNA sequence: TGCGCCAGCAGCCAGCCCCCCGGGACAGTTGTTATGAACACTGAAGCTTTCTTT. It encodes CASSQPPGTVVMNTEAFF. V is TRBV4-1 and J is TRBJ1-1, with TRBD1 identical over 7 bases. Germline-derived CDR1 and CDR2 are MGHRA and YSYEKL. This CDR3 is built from 18 residues. V dropped 3 bases and J dropped 0; count of bases not matched to a gene: 13.

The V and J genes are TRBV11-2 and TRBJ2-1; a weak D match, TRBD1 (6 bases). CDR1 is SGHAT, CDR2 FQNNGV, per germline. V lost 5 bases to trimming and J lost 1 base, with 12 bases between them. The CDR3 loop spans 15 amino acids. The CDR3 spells CASSKAGTSYNEQFF. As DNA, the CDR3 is TGTGCCAGCAGCAAAGCCGGGACATCCTACAATGAGCAGTTCTTC.

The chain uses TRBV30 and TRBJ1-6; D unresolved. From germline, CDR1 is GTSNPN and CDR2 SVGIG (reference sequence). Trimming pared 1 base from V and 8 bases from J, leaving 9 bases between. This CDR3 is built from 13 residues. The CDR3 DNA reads TGTGCCTGGAGTGAGAGGGTGTATTCACCCCTCCACTTT. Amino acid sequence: CAWSERVYSPLHF. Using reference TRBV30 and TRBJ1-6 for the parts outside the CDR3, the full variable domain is SQTIHQWPATLVQPVGSPLSLECTVEGTSNPNLYWYRQAAGRGLQLLFYSVGIGQISSEVPQNLSASRPQDRQFILSSKKLLLSDSGFYLCAWSERVYSPLHFGNGTRLTVT.